Below, one T cell receptor (beta chain) is given with its context. The CDR3 goes on 3 residues after the read ends, and that part is filled in from the germline J gene. HPV was found by MY09/MY11 PCR and dot-blot genotyping. immunoSEQ multiplex PCR used an average of roughly 1,100 ng genomic DNA. Here immunoSEQ multiplex PCR was the method, and the copy in TCRdb shows in-frame clones only, minus some. This table lists approximately 41,000 clones. The data were obtained in a study of T cells in women clearing cervical HPV infection. This CDR3 has 13 amino acids. Germline CDR1 is LGHNT and CDR2 is FRNRAP. Germline trimming cut 6 bases from V and 5 bases from J; bases unmatched to any gene: 5.

Sequencing input: blood buffy coat. The V call is TRBV12-5, the J call TRBJ1-1, with 8 bases identical to TRBD1. This sequence originates from a woman aged 18 to 75 with a cervical HPV16 infection that either progressed to CIN3+ or cleared (not recorded which). Here the CDR3 reads CASGLQGGTEAFF. The CDR3 bases that were read are TGTGCTAGTGGCCTACAGGGGGGAACTGAA.